One T cell receptor beta chain is described in this entry. The data were taken from a study of blood T cell repertoires in COVID-19. Study summary: COVID-19 samples, acute and convalescent, were from the United States, Italy and Spain. T cells, B-cell-depleted T cells, or PBMCs supplied cDNA or gDNA.

Only in-frame clones appear in the TCRdb table, and some are missing; sequencing was by immunoSEQ multiplex PCR. The sample has 140,000 or so clones; 85% are singletons. The V end was cut by 4 bases, the J end by 1 base, with 12 bases between. CDR1 and CDR2 from the germline V gene are SGHKS and YYEKEE (reference sequence). This CDR3 is 15 amino acids long. The genes are TRBV5-5 and TRBJ1-3; no clear D. The receptor was derived from a man aged 50-60 years with acute or convalescent COVID-19. The source material was peripheral blood. The CDR3 DNA sequence: TGTGCCAGCAGCCCTAGCCAGTCTTCTGGAAACACCATATATTTT. Its protein product is CASSPSQSSGNTIYF.